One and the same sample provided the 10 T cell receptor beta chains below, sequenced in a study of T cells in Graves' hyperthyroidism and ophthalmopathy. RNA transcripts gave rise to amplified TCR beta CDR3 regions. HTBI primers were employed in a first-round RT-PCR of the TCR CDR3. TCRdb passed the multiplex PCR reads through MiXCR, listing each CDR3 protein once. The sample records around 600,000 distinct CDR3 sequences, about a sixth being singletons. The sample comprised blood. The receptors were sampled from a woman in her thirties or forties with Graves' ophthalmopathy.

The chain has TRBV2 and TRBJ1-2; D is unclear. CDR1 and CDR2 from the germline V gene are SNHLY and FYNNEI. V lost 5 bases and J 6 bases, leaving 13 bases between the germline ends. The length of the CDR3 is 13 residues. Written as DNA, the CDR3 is TGTGCCAGCAGTTTAGACTTTGCGGATGGCTACACCTTC. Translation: CASSLDFADGYTF.

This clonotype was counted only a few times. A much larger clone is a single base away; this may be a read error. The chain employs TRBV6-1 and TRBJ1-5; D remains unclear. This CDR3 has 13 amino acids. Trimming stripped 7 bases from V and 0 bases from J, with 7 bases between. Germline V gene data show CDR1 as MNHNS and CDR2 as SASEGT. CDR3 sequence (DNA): TGTGCCAGCACCTTATCTAGCAATCAGCCCCAGCATTTT. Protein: CASTLSSNQPQHF.

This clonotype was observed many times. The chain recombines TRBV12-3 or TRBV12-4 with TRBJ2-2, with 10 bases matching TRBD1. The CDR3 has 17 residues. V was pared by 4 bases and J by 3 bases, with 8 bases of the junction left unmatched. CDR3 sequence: CASSSESTGGHTGELFF. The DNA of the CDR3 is TGTGCCAGCAGTTCCGAATCGACAGGGGGCCACACCGGGGAGCTGTTTTTT.

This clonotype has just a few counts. This CDR3 is CASSLGTGPSSGNTIYF. The DNA for the CDR3 is TGCGCCAGCAGCCTCGGGACAGGGCCTTCCTCTGGAAACACCATATATTTT. The J gene is TRBJ1-3, the V gene TRBV5-1; 9 bases line up with TRBD1. From germline, CDR1 is SGHRS and CDR2 YFSETQ. Trimming removed 4 bases from V and 0 bases from J; junction bases left unmatched: 8. This CDR3 spans 17 amino acids.

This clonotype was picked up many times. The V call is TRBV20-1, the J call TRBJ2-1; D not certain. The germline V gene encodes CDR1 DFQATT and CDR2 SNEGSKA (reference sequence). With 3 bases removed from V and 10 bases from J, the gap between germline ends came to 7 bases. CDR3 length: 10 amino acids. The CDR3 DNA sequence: TGCAGTGCTAGGGCCCGAGAGCAGTTCTTC. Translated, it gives CSARAREQFF.

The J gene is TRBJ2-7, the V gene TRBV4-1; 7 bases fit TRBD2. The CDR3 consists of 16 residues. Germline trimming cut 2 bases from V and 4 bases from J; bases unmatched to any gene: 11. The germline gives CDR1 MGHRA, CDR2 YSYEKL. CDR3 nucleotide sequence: TGCGCCAGCAGCCAAAAAGGAGTGGCGGGAGAGTACGAGCAGTACTTC. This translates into CASSQKGVAGEYEQYF.

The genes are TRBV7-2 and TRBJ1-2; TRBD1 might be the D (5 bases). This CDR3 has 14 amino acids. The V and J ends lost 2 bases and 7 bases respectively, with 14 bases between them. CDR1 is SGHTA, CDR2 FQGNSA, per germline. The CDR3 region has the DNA TGTGCCAGCAGCTTAAGGGGCGCTCAGAGTGGCTACACCTTC. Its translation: CASSLRGAQSGYTF.

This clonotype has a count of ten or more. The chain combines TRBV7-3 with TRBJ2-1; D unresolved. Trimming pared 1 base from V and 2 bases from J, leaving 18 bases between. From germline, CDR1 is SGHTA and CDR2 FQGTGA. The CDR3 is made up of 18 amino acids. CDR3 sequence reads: CASSLKDYGVAPYNEQFF. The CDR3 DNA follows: TGTGCCAGCAGCTTAAAAGATTACGGAGTAGCCCCCTACAATGAGCAGTTCTTC.

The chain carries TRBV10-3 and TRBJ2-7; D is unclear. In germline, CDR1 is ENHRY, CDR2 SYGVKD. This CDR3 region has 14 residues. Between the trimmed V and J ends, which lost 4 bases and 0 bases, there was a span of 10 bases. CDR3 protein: CAISAFYGSYEQYF. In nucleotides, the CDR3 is TGTGCCATCAGTGCCTTTTACGGCTCCTACGAGCAGTACTTC.

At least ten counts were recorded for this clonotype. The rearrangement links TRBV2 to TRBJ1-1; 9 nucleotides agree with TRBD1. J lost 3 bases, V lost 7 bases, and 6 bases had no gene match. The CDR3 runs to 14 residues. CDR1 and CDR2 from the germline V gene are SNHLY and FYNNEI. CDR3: CASMGQGEYTEAFF. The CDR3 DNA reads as TGTGCCAGCATGGGACAGGGTGAATACACTGAAGCTTTCTTT.